Presented here are 6 T cell receptor beta chains from one specimen sequenced in a study of blood T cell repertoires in COVID-19. The assay was immunoSEQ multiplex PCR, and TCRdb's table has in-frame clones only and misses some. The repertoire holds under 400,000 clones, 85% to 90% seen once, with less than 3.5% in the top ten. Material for sequencing was peripheral blood. These receptors originate from a woman in her thirties with COVID-19, enrolled during active disease.

This chain links TRBV27 with TRBJ2-7; 9 positions agree with TRBD2. The CDR3 contains 17 residues. Trimming removed 0 bases from V and 2 bases from J; junction bases left unmatched: 8. In germline, CDR1 is MNHEY, CDR2 SMNVEV (reference sequence). The CDR3, as DNA: TGTGCCAGCAGTTTATCTGCTAATAGCGGGAGAGCCTACGAGCAGTACTTC. Amino acids: CASSLSANSGRAYEQYF.

V is TRBV6-1 and J is TRBJ1-4; D is perhaps TRBD1 (6 bases). With 0 bases removed from V and 2 bases from J, the gap between germline ends came to 13 bases. The CDR3 covers 17 residues. Germline CDR1 is MNHNS and CDR2 is SASEGT. The CDR3 loop is CASSEATKGGTNEKLFF. In DNA form, the CDR3 reads TGTGCCAGCAGTGAAGCTACCAAGGGGGGGACTAATGAAAAACTGTTTTTT.

The chain is built from TRBV2 and TRBJ2-7; 8 bases align to TRBD1. Germline V gives CDR1 SNHLY, CDR2 FYNNEI. With V trimmed by 2 bases and J by 0 bases, 3 bases remained unmatched. The CDR3 is 15 amino acids. The CDR3 bases are TGTGCCAGCAGTGAAACGACAGGGGCCTCCTACGAGCAGTACTTC. It is translated as CASSETTGASYEQYF.

The chain carries TRBV18 and TRBJ1-2; 7 bases map to TRBD1. Germline values: CDR1 KGHSH, CDR2 LQKENI. J lost 6 bases, V lost 3 bases, and 4 bases had no gene match. This CDR3 spans 13 amino acids. Written as DNA, the CDR3 is TGTGCCAGCTCACCTTCGGGACAGAATGGCTACACCTTC. It encodes CASSPSGQNGYTF.

This clone came up once. The chain employs TRBV6-5 and TRBJ1-5; the match to TRBD1 covers 8 bases. The germline gives CDR1 MNHEY, CDR2 SVGAGI. This CDR3 is built from 15 residues. With V trimmed by 6 bases and J by 4 bases, 8 bases remained unmatched. The CDR3 region is CASRAETGVNQPQHF. As DNA, the CDR3 is TGTGCCAGCAGGGCAGAGACAGGGGTGAATCAGCCCCAGCATTTT.

The chain recombines TRBV10-2 with TRBJ2-7, with D perhaps matching TRBD1 (6 bases). The CDR3 runs 12 residues. Deletions cut 6 bases from V and 4 bases from J, with 10 bases between. Germline CDR1 and CDR2: WSHSY and SAAADI. CDR3 amino acids: CASRRTDYEQYF. CDR3 in DNA: TGCGCCAGCAGAAGGACAGATTACGAGCAGTACTTC.